One sample yielded the 26 T cell receptor beta chains listed below, sequenced in a study of blood T cells in healthy people across ages. With a J-beta primer mix and a sample-barcoded 5' primer, a second PCR ran about 7 to 11 cycles. TCRdb used MiXCR to reprocess the 5' RACE reads, holding one entry per CDR3 protein. Altogether around 1,700,000 distinct CDR3 sequences are present, 28% being singletons, with the ten largest covering over 7%. The sequenced material came from blood. These receptors were obtained from a woman in her 30s in good health.

This chain joins TRBV10-1 and TRBJ2-1; either TRBD1 or TRBD2 may fit D (5 bases each). The germline V gene encodes CDR1 WNHNN and CDR2 SYGVQD (reference sequence). V dropped 3 bases and J dropped 8 bases, with 17 bases sitting between them. The CDR3 spans 15 residues. CDR3 in DNA: TGCGCCAGCAGTGATTGGGGGACCGGTTTAGATGAGCAGTTCTTC. Encoded protein: CASSDWGTGLDEQFF.

The rearrangement uses TRBV5-6 and TRBJ1-2; D unclear. The CDR3 length is 15 residues. Germline V gene lookup returns CDR1 SGHDT and CDR2 YYEEEE. Trimming took 0 bases from V and 2 from J, leaving 11 bases between them. CDR3 nucleotide sequence: TGTGCCAGCAGCTTGGTCTACAGCCTCAACTATGGCTACACCTTC. Translating gives CASSLVYSLNYGYTF.

The rearrangement links TRBV20-1 to TRBJ1-2, with D hard to call. V was cut by 4 bases and J by 9 bases, with 21 bases left in between. The V gene's germline CDR1 is DFQATT and CDR2 SNEGSKA (reference sequence). The CDR3 is 14 residues long. The CDR3 sequence is CSAIPQRFANSYTF. For the CDR3, the DNA is TGCAGTGCTATCCCCCAGCGCTTTGCTAATAGCTACACCTTC.

This chain connects TRBV29-1 to TRBJ2-7; 9 bases fit TRBD1. The CDR3 is 14 residues long. CDR1 and CDR2 (germline): SQVTM, ANQGSEA. The J segment lost 6 bases and the V segment lost 6 bases, leaving 12 bases of the junction unmatched. CDR3 nucleotide sequence: TGCAGCGTGGCGAGTCTGGGGACAGGGCTCGAGCAGTACTTC. It encodes CSVASLGTGLEQYF.

This clonotype was seen a few times. This rearrangement joins TRBV6-6 to TRBJ2-2, with D possibly TRBD2 on 5 matching bases. Trimming took 10 bases from V and 6 from J, leaving 15 bases between them. Germline V gene sequence: CDR1 MNHNY, CDR2 SVGAGI (reference sequence). The CDR3 loop spans 13 amino acids. The CDR3 bases are TGTGCCATTAGGACGGCGGGTCCCGGGGAGCTGTTTTTT. Translated, it gives CAIRTAGPGELFF.

Concerning this clonotype: At one end the junction does not follow the germline gene, possibly because of a read error. The genes are TRBV9 and TRBJ2-4; D possibly corresponds to TRBD2 (7 bases). Germline CDR1 and CDR2: SGDLS and YYNGEE. The CDR3 has 14 residues. CDR3 in amino acids: CASSVGGARNIQYF. In DNA form, the CDR3 reads TGTGCTAGCAGCGTAGGGGGGGCGAGGAACATTCAGTACTTC.

This clonotype was seen ten or more times. The chain combines TRBV27 with TRBJ2-7; D tentatively fits TRBD1 or TRBD2 (5 bases each). The CDR3 has 13 residues. Between the trimmed V and J ends, which lost 2 bases and 6 bases, there was a span of 11 bases. The germline V gene encodes CDR1 MNHEY and CDR2 SMNVEV (reference sequence). The CDR3 region is CASSLGGASEQYF. DNA of the CDR3: TGTGCCAGCAGTTTAGGGGGAGCGAGCGAGCAGTACTTC.

The chain links TRBV6-1 to TRBJ2-1; 8 bases map to TRBD2. Germline CDR1 MNHNS, CDR2 SASEGT. This CDR3 comprises 14 residues. Losses at the gene ends were 10 bases for V and 3 bases for J; bases not matched to a gene: 8. Here the CDR3 DNA reads TGTGCCAACTCGTTAGCGGGGCTCTACAATGAGCAGTTCTTC. Amino acids: CANSLAGLYNEQFF.

This clonotype was detected only a few times. The chain recombines TRBV12-3 or TRBV12-4 with TRBJ2-7, with D maybe TRBD1 (6 bases). The CDR3 contains 14 residues. Trimming stripped 6 bases from V and 3 bases from J, with 15 bases between. CDR3 DNA: TGTGCCAGCAGCCCACAGGGTCCGCACTACGAGCAGTACTTC. It yields the protein CASSPQGPHYEQYF.

This clonotype showed up just a few times. The CDR3 nucleotides are TGTGCCAGCAGCCCCGTTGGACTAGCGGTCTACGAGCAGTACTTC. This encodes CASSPVGLAVYEQYF. J is TRBJ2-7 and V is TRBV3-1, with 10 positions matching TRBD2. This CDR3 is built from 15 residues. Germline lookup yields CDR1 LGHDT and CDR2 YNNKEL (reference sequence). V was pared by 4 bases and J by 3 bases, with 6 bases of the junction left unmatched.

The genes are TRBV13 and TRBJ1-2; D is unclear. The V end was cut by 6 bases, the J end by 10 bases, with 21 bases between. Germline assignment: CDR1 PRHDT and CDR2 FYEKMQ (reference sequence). The CDR3 has 14 amino acids. CDR3: CASSATERMEFYTF. The DNA for the CDR3 is TGTGCCAGCAGTGCGACCGAGAGAATGGAGTTCTACACCTTC.

This clonotype was seen more than once but under ten times. The chain employs TRBV5-6 and TRBJ1-4; perhaps TRBD1 as D (5 bases). CDR1 and CDR2 from the germline V gene are SGHDT and YYEEEE. The V end lost 1 base, the J end lost 0 bases, and 10 bases lay between the germline ends. The CDR3 sequence is 16 residues long. This chain's CDR3 is CASSLTDTATNEKLFF. DNA of the CDR3: TGTGCCAGCAGCTTGACGGACACTGCAACTAATGAAAAACTGTTTTTT. Together with reference TRBV5-6 and TRBJ1-4, the CDR3 gives the full variable domain: DAGVTQSPTHLIKTRGQQVTLRCSPKSGHDTVSWYQQALGQGPQFIFQYYEEEERQRGNFPDRFSGHQFPNYSSELNVNALLLGDSALYLCASSLTDTATNEKLFFGSGTQLSVL.

The rearrangement uses TRBV20-1 and TRBJ2-4, with 8 bases fitting TRBD2. CDR1 and CDR2 from the germline V gene are DFQATT and SNEGSKA (reference sequence). The junction had 13 bases not matched to a gene; V was cut back by 6 bases and J by 3 bases. CDR3 length equals 16 residues. CDR3 protein: CSATPGGFGVKNIQYF. The CDR3 DNA reads TGCAGTGCCACACCGGGGGGGTTCGGTGTCAAAAACATTCAGTACTTC.

This clonotype appeared a single time. This sequence may be a read error, since a much larger clone differs from it by one base. The chain joins TRBV7-3 to TRBJ2-1; 9 bases are a match to TRBD2. The germline CDR1 and CDR2 sequences are SGHTA and FQGTGA. Unmatched junction bases numbered 7, after V lost 5 bases and J lost 8 bases. CDR3 length: 14 amino acids. The CDR3 sequence is CASSPVLAGDEQFF. In nucleotides, the CDR3 is TGTGCCAGCAGCCCAGTCTTAGCGGGGGATGAGCAGTTCTTC.

This clonotype came up a few times. V and J are TRBV5-1 and TRBJ1-2; the D is unclear. The V gene's germline CDR1 is SGHRS and CDR2 YFSETQ. CDR3 length: 14 residues. V was shortened by 1 base and J by 4 bases, with 11 bases between the two germline ends. The CDR3 here is CASSLTSGGYGYTF. The CDR3 coding sequence is TGCGCCAGCAGCTTGACCTCAGGAGGCTATGGCTACACCTTC. Full variable domain (remainder filled in from reference TRBV5-1 and TRBJ1-2): KAGVTQTPRYLIKTRGQQVTLSCSPISGHRSVSWYQQTPGQGLQFLFEYFSETQRNKGNFPGRFSGRQFSNSRSEMNVSTLELGDSALYLCASSLTSGGYGYTFGSGTRLTVV.

This clonotype showed up just a few times. CDR3 amino acids: CASSLGSQSGSDTQYF. Here the CDR3 DNA reads TGTGCCAGCAGTTTAGGGTCACAAAGTGGGTCAGATACGCAGTATTTT. The chain recombines TRBV12-3 or TRBV12-4 with TRBJ2-3; D unclear. Trimming took off 1 base at V and 4 bases at J, with 15 bases between the two ends. The length of the CDR3 is 16 residues.

Notes on this clonotype: The conserved phenylalanine or tryptophan is not found at the CDR3 terminus, so this likely reflects a read error. The genes are TRBV11-2 and TRBJ2-1; TRBD1 is a possible D gene (6 bases). This CDR3 spans 14 amino acids. V was trimmed by 5 bases and J by 6 bases, leaving 14 bases between them. Germline V lookup: CDR1 SGHAT, CDR2 FQNNGV. CDR3 in amino acids: CASSVAGVLNEQFS. The CDR3 DNA is TGTGCCAGCAGCGTGGCAGGGGTCCTCAATGAGCAGTTCTCC.

At least ten counts were recorded for this clonotype. The chain is built from TRBV29-1 and TRBJ2-7; 8 nucleotides line up with TRBD1. V lost 5 bases and J lost 3; bases outside the gene matches: 6. The CDR3 runs to 13 residues. CDR1 and CDR2 from the germline V gene are SQVTM and ANQGSEA. The CDR3 sequence: CSVRQGAFYEQYF. CDR3 coding DNA: TGCAGCGTTAGGCAGGGGGCTTTCTACGAGCAGTACTTC.

The table lists this clonotype with many counts. V gene TRBV24-1 combines with J gene TRBJ2-1; TRBD1 is a possible D gene (6 bases). Germline V gene sequence: CDR1 KGHDR, CDR2 SFDVKD. The CDR3 totals 13 residues. V lost 0 bases and J lost 9, with 8 bases in between. The DNA of the CDR3 is TGTGCCACCAGTGATTTGAGGGGGAGTGAGCAGTTCTTC. This gives the protein CATSDLRGSEQFF.

This clonotype was recorded a few times. The chain couples TRBV3-1 to TRBJ2-3, with 10 nucleotides matching TRBD1. The CDR3 is 16 amino acids. Germline V gives CDR1 LGHDT, CDR2 YNNKEL (reference sequence). J gave up 2 bases and V 1 base, and 3 bases lay outside the gene matches. CDR3 amino acids: CASSQGTGGITDTQYF. CDR3 nucleotide sequence: TGTGCCAGCAGCCAAGGGACAGGGGGGATCACAGATACGCAGTATTTT.

This sequence joins TRBV20-1 and TRBJ1-5; D might be TRBD1 (5 bases). CDR1 and CDR2 from the germline V gene are DFQATT and SNEGSKA (reference sequence). Trimming removed 4 bases from V and 1 base from J, with 8 bases in between. CDR3 length: 13 amino acids. The CDR3 protein is CSANPGSNQPQHF. CDR3 DNA sequence: TGCAGTGCTAACCCAGGGAGCAATCAGCCCCAGCATTTT.

The DNA of the CDR3 is TGTGCCAGCAGTTACTCGACAGGGGGCAAGGCTGAAGCTTTCTTT. It is translated as CASSYSTGGKAEAFF. The chain joins TRBV6-5 to TRBJ1-1; the match to TRBD1 covers 10 bases. This CDR3 is built from 15 residues. CDR1 is MNHEY and CDR2 is SVGAGI in the germline V gene. J lost 6 bases, V lost 0 bases, and 4 bases had no gene match.

V gene TRBV5-1 combines with J gene TRBJ1-4, with 7 nucleotides matching TRBD1. CDR3 length equals 15 residues. Germline V gene data show CDR1 as SGHRS and CDR2 as YFSETQ. V shed 4 bases, J shed 8 bases, and the junction held 11 bases outside the gene matches. CDR3 in DNA: TGCGCCAGCAGCCCGATTACAGGGGTACAAGAAAAACTGTTTTTT. Translation: CASSPITGVQEKLFF. Full variable domain (missing parts from reference TRBV5-1 and TRBJ1-4): KAGVTQTPRYLIKTRGQQVTLSCSPISGHRSVSWYQQTPGQGLQFLFEYFSETQRNKGNFPGRFSGRQFSNSRSEMNVSTLELGDSALYLCASSPITGVQEKLFFGSGTQLSVL.

The rearrangement joins TRBV2 to TRBJ1-2; possible D gene TRBD1, 6 bases. The CDR3 has 15 residues. Germline CDR1 SNHLY, CDR2 FYNNEI. Trimming took off 6 bases at V and 8 bases at J, with 22 bases between the two ends. DNA of the CDR3: TGTGCCAGCAGCCCCATGGCAGGACAGTCCGCAGGCTACACCTTC. It codes for CASSPMAGQSAGYTF.

V gene TRBV20-1 combines with J gene TRBJ2-2, with 9 bases fitting TRBD1. The V gene's germline CDR1 is DFQATT and CDR2 SNEGSKA (reference sequence). The length of the CDR3 is 14 residues. V was pared by 6 bases and J by 3 bases, with 5 bases of the junction left unmatched. The CDR3 sequence is CSARTGVDTGELFF. CDR3 DNA: TGCAGTGCGCGGACAGGGGTCGACACCGGGGAGCTGTTTTTT.

This clonotype was found many times. This chain's CDR3 is CASSSGLAGVSDTQYF. CDR3 DNA sequence: TGCGCCAGCAGCTCGGGACTAGCGGGGGTATCAGATACGCAGTATTTT. The chain is built from TRBV5-1 and TRBJ2-3, with TRBD2 matching 14 bases. J lost 4 bases, V lost 3 bases, and 4 bases had no gene match. The CDR3 is 16 residues long. CDR1 is SGHRS and CDR2 is YFSETQ in the germline V gene.